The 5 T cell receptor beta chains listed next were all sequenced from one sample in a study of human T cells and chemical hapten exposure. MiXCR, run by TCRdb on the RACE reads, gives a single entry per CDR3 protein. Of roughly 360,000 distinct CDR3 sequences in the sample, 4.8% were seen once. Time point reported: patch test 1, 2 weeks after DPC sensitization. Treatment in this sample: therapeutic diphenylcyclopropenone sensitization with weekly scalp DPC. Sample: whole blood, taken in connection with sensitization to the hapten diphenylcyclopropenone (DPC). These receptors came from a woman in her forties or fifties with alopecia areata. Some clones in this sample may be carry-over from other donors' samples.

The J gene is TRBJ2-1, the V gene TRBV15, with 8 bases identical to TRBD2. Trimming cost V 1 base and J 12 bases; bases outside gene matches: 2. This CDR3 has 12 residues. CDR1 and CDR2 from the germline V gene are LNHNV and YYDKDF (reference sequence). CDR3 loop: CATSRGREGQFF. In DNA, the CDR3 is TGTGCCACCAGCAGAGGACGGGAGGGGCAGTTCTTC.

The DNA of the CDR3 is TGTGCCAGCTCAGTAGACAGGGGGTATTCACCCCTCCACTTT. This codes for CASSVDRGYSPLHF. The chain uses TRBV18 and TRBJ1-6; 9 bases align to TRBD1. Germline lookup yields CDR1 KGHSH and CDR2 LQKENI. The CDR3 totals 14 residues. The ends lost 5 bases at V and 8 bases at J; junction bases unmatched: 4. Variable domain in full (rest from reference TRBV18 and TRBJ1-6): NAGVMQNPRHLVRRRGQEARLRCSPMKGHSHVYWYRQLPEEGLKFMVYLQKENIIDESGMPKERFSAEFPKEGPSILRIQQVVRGDSAAYFCASSVDRGYSPLHFGNGTRLTVT.

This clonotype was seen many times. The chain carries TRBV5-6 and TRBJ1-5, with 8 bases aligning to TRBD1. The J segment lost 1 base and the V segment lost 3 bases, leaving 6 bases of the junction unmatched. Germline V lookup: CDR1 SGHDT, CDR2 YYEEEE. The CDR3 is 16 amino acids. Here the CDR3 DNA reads TGTGCCAGCAGCTCATGGACAGGGTGGAGCAATCAGCCCCAGCATTTT. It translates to CASSSWTGWSNQPQHF.

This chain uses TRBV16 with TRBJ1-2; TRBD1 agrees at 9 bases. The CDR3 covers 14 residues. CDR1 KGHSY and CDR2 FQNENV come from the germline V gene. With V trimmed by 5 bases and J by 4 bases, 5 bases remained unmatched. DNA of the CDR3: TGTGCCAGCAGCGCCGGACAGGGGAGCTATGGCTACACCTTC. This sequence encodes CASSAGQGSYGYTF.

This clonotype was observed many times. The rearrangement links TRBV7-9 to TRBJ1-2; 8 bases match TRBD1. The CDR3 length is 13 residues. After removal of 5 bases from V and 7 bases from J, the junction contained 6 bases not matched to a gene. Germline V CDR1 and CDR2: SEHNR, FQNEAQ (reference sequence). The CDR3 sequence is CASSADRAGGYTF. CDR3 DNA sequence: TGTGCCAGCAGCGCGGACAGGGCGGGTGGCTACACCTTC. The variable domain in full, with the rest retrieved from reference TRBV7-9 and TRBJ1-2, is DTGVSQNPRHKITKRGQNVTFRCDPISEHNRLYWYRQTLGQGPEFLTYFQNEAQLEKSRLLSDRFSAERPKGSFSTLEIQRTEQGDSAMYLCASSADRAGGYTFGSGTRLTVV.